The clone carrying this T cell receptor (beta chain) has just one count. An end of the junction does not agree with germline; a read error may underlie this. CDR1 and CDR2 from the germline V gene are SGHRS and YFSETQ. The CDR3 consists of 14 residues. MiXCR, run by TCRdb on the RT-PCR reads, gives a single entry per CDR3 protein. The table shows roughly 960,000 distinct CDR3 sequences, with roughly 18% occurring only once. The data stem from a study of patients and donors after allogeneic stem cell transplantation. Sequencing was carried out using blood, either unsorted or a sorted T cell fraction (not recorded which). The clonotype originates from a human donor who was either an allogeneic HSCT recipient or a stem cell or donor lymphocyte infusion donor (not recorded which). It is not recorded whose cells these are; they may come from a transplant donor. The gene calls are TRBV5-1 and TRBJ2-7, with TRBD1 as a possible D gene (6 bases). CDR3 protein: CASSHQTGTYELYF. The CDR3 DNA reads TGCGCCAGCAGTCACCAGACAGGTACCTACGAGCTGTACTTC. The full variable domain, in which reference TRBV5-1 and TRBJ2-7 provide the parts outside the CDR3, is KAGVTQTPRYLIKTRGQQVTLSCSPISGHRSVSWYQQTPGQGLQFLFEYFSETQRNKGNFPGRFSGRQFSNSRSEMNVSTLELGDSALYLCASSHQTGTYELYFGPGTRLTVT.